This T cell receptor (beta chain) was documented in a study of blood T cell repertoires in COVID-19. Study overall: COVID-19 samples, acute and convalescent, were from the United States, Italy and Spain.

In the original analysis: Estimation of nucleated cell counts was performed using reference gene primer amplification. The protocol was immunoSEQ multiplex PCR, while the TCRdb copy is restricted to in-frame clones and leaves out a portion. That table is the source of V, J and clone size, and D and trimming were worked out from the DNA. Among about 76,000 clones, more than 90% were seen once, and the ten largest hold approximately 1.6%. V was pared by 4 bases and J by 0 bases, with 7 bases between. This CDR3 contains 14 residues. CDR1 and CDR2 from the germline V gene are SNHLY and FYNNEI. The sample taken for sequencing was peripheral blood. The sequence derives from a man in his fifties with acute or convalescent COVID-19. This sequence joins TRBV2 and TRBJ1-5; D is ambiguous. CDR3 in amino acids: CASSGRSSNQPQHF. CDR3 in DNA: TGTGCCAGCAGTGGGCGGAGTAGCAATCAGCCCCAGCATTTT.